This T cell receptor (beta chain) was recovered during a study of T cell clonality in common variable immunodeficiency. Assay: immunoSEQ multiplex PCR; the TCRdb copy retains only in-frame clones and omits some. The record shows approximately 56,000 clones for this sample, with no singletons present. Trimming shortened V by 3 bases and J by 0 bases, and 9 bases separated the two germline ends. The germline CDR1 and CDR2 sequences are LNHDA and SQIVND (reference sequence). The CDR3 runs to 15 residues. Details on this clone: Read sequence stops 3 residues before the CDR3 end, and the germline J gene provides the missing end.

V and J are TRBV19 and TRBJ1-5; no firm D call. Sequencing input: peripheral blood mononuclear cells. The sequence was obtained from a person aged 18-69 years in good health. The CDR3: CASSISEYSNQPQHF. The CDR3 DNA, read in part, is TGTGCCAGTAGTATTTCAGAGTATAGCAATCAGCCC.